Listed below are T cell receptor beta chains from one sample, sequenced in a study of blood T cells in healthy people across ages. MiXCR, run by TCRdb on the 5' RACE reads, gives a single entry per CDR3 protein. The sample shows hundreds of thousands of distinct CDR3 sequences, approximately 30% of them seen only once. The source material was blood. The receptors were sampled from a woman of 80 years or more in good health. The CDR3 runs from the conserved cysteine through the conserved F or W. The D gene is left open where the match is weak. Clone size, where shown, is once, few, many, or a class for clones that have expanded.

j_gene: TRBJ2-3; d_gene: .; abundance: .; v_gene: TRBV4-3; CDR3aa: CASSPQRSTDTQYF; CDR3nt: TGCGCCAGCAGCCCACAGCGTAGCACAGATACGCAGTATTTT
j_gene: TRBJ1-1; d_gene: .; abundance: few; v_gene: TRBV9; CDR3aa: CASSARPRVTEAFF; CDR3nt: TGTGCCAGCAGCGCACGACCCCGGGTCACTGAAGCTTTCTTT
j_gene: TRBJ2-3; d_gene: .; abundance: .; v_gene: TRBV5-6; CDR3aa: CASSLVTTTDTQYF; CDR3nt: TGTGCCAGCAGCCTGGTTACCACCACAGATACGCAGTATTTT
j_gene: TRBJ1-1; d_gene: TRBD1; abundance: .; v_gene: TRBV28; CDR3aa: CASSRTGGGDTEAFF; CDR3nt: TGTGCCAGCAGCCGAACAGGGGGGGGGGACACTGAAGCTTTCTTT
j_gene: TRBJ2-1; d_gene: .; abundance: few; v_gene: TRBV13; CDR3aa: CASSLVGGPSYEQFF; CDR3nt: TGTGCCAGCAGCTTAGTGGGGGGGCCTTCATATGAGCAGTTCTTC
j_gene: TRBJ1-6; d_gene: .; abundance: many; v_gene: TRBV20-1; CDR3aa: CSARDPHDNSPLHF; CDR3nt: TGCAGTGCTAGAGATCCCCACGATAATTCACCCCTCCACTTT
j_gene: TRBJ2-7; d_gene: .; abundance: .; v_gene: TRBV29-1; CDR3aa: CSVELGDTYEQYF; CDR3nt: TGCAGCGTTGAACTAGGCGATACCTACGAGCAGTACTTC
j_gene: TRBJ2-7; d_gene: .; abundance: .; v_gene: TRBV6-2/TRBV6-3; CDR3aa: CASSTYWGASSYNEQYF; CDR3nt: TGTGCCAGCAGTACCTACTGGGGCGCAAGCTCCTACAATGAGCAGTACTTC
j_gene: TRBJ1-3; d_gene: .; abundance: .; v_gene: TRBV7-6; CDR3aa: CASSPDAGLLSSGNTIYF; CDR3nt: TGTGCCAGCAGCCCAGATGCAGGGCTCCTGTCCTCTGGAAACACCATATATTTT
j_gene: TRBJ2-1; d_gene: TRBD1; abundance: .; v_gene: TRBV2; CDR3aa: CASSPQDRPGGNEQFF; CDR3nt: TGTGCCAGCAGTCCCCAGGACAGGCCAGGCGGCAATGAGCAGTTCTTC
j_gene: TRBJ2-1; d_gene: TRBD2; abundance: many; v_gene: TRBV4-3; CDR3aa: CASSQGLAGGREQFF; CDR3nt: TGCGCCAGCAGCCAGGGACTAGCGGGGGGAAGAGAGCAGTTCTTC
j_gene: TRBJ2-7; d_gene: .; abundance: many; v_gene: TRBV7-2; CDR3aa: CASSLEWGHYEQYF; CDR3nt: TGTGCCAGCAGCTTAGAGTGGGGTCACTACGAGCAGTACTTC
j_gene: TRBJ2-2; d_gene: .; abundance: once; v_gene: TRBV20-1; CDR3aa: CSAPEQSGELFF; CDR3nt: TGCAGTGCCCCGGAACAGTCCGGGGAGCTGTTTTTT
j_gene: TRBJ2-5; d_gene: .; abundance: many; v_gene: TRBV5-1; CDR3aa: CASSLAPLGTQYF; CDR3nt: TGCGCCAGCAGCTTGGCACCGCTAGGGACCCAGTACTTC
j_gene: TRBJ2-3; d_gene: TRBD1; abundance: many; v_gene: TRBV6-1; CDR3aa: CASSAGTGWDTDTQYF; CDR3nt: TGTGCCAGCAGTGCTGGGACAGGATGGGACACAGATACGCAGTATTTT
j_gene: TRBJ1-2; d_gene: TRBD1; abundance: many; v_gene: TRBV20-1; CDR3aa: CSATLPGGIGYTF; CDR3nt: TGCAGTGCCACGTTACCAGGGGGCATTGGCTACACCTTC